The T cell receptor beta chain under discussion was sequenced for a study of cytomegalovirus exposure and HLA in healthy donors. Study-level findings and limits: In a later analysis, the majority of CMV-associated beta chains seemingly showed HLA restriction. CMV serostatus was the only immune exposure information that was available.

Primers: 60 Vbeta forward and 13 Jbeta reverse. Method: immunoSEQ multiplex PCR; TCRdb's copy keeps in-frame clones and lacks some. The sample is made up of some 40,000 clones, and the top ten hold over 3.5% of it. The germline gives CDR1 SEHNR, CDR2 FQNEAQ (reference sequence). The CDR3 has 15 amino acids. Trimming shortened V by 4 bases and J by 1 base, and 12 bases separated the two germline ends. About this clone: The target antigen is unknown.

Sequences were obtained from PBMCs. The chain links TRBV7-9 to TRBJ2-3; a possible D gene is TRBD2 (5 bases). This clonotype was sampled from a male donor in good health and CMV-seronegative. The CDR3 nucleotides are TGTGCCAGCAGCTCTAGCCCCGGGGGCACAGATACGCAGTATTTT. Translated, it gives CASSSSPGGTDTQYF. Together with reference TRBV7-9 and TRBJ2-3, the CDR3 gives the full variable domain: DTGVSQNPRHKITKRGQNVTFRCDPISEHNRLYWYRQTLGQGPEFLTYFQNEAQLEKSRLLSDRFSAERPKGSFSTLEIQRTEQGDSAMYLCASSSSPGGTDTQYFGPGTRLTVL.